This paragraph covers one T cell receptor beta chain sequence. Its antigen remains unknown. This CDR3 is 12 amino acids long. CDR1 and CDR2 (germline): MRHNA, SNTAGT. V lost 0 bases, J lost 7 bases, and 5 bases lay in between. This record belongs to a study of OX40 agonist ivuxolimab in advanced cancers. In the study overall: Hepatocellular carcinoma, melanoma, renal cell or head and neck cancer was diagnosed in the dose-escalation patients.

Using immunoSEQ multiplex PCR, the repertoire was profiled, and TCRdb retains in-frame clones only, with some absent. The sample lists roughly 40,000 clones, 87% occurring once. Regarding the study as a whole: With doses of 0.1 to 3.0 mg/kg, CD4+ and CD8+ blood T cells had undergone clonal expansion by week 6. Also present in some nonresponders was a low level of normalized T-cell clonal expansion.

The rearrangement joins TRBV6-4 to TRBJ2-3; D gene unclear. The source was CD4+ or CD8+ T cells sorted from blood, collected in a trial of the OX40 agonist ivuxolimab. This clonotype was sampled from an adult with an advanced solid tumor such as melanoma, head and neck, liver or kidney cancer. The chain's CDR3 is CASSDSQYTQYF. For the CDR3, the DNA is TGTGCCAGCAGTGACTCCCAATATACGCAGTATTTT.